This T cell receptor (beta chain) was recovered during a study of CD8+ T cells in alopecia areata. The study, taken as a whole, reports: Clonality exceeded that of normal scalp in lesional scalp, most notably in alopecia totalis/universalis.

In regard to this clone: The antigen remains unidentified.

Treatment in this sample: oral pan-JAK inhibitor, 5-10 mg twice daily. Sequencing relied on a cDNA template that was reverse transcribed from extracted RNA. Clones were read by immunoSEQ multiplex PCR, and TCRdb kept only the in-frame ones, dropping some. The sample has more than 150,000 clones; 40% to 55% are singletons. Trimming took 7 bases from V and 1 from J; bases not matched to a gene: 8. CDR3 length: 15 amino acids. Germline CDR1 reads SGHAT; CDR2 reads FQNNGV. This TCR came from a human donor with alopecia areata. The V gene is TRBV11-2, the J gene TRBJ2-7; TRBD1 agrees at 9 bases. Sequenced here: CD8+ T cells sorted from blood, sampled between weeks 51 and 54, from a patient treated with tofacitinib. The CDR3 is CASTNAGQGSYEQYF. CDR3 coding DNA: TGTGCCAGCACCAACGCGGGACAGGGATCCTACGAGCAGTACTTC.